What follows is one T cell receptor (beta chain) and its context. This clonotype showed up just a few times. This clone's antigen is unknown. There are no base qualities to consult, and no much larger clone falls within one base. Preparation of the library involved 5' RACE. Sequencing was carried out with an Illumina HiSeq 2000. Template switching added a universal primer binding site, and the final cDNA carried a unique molecular identifier that allowed TCR cDNA molecules to be counted accurately. Specific primers in the conserved constant-segment region were used to synthesize first-strand cDNA for TCR alpha and beta chains. To control for contamination, every cDNA library was double barcoded, receiving both a SMART-Mk sample barcode and Illumina barcodes. TruSeq adapter sequences along with Illumina sample barcodes were introduced in two successive PCR steps. The TCR alpha and beta cDNA libraries were sequenced on the Illumina HiSeq platform using custom primers. Regarding the original processing steps: MiGEC processed the raw reads to extract unique molecular identifiers, while MiXCR was used to determine the CDR3 positions. For each individual, recombination models were inferred using an EM algorithm with the repgenHMM and IGoR tools. Shared clonotypes were analyzed with the tcR package in R, and sharing was normalized by the product of cloneset sizes. To study raw recombination without the effects of thymic and clonal selection, out-of-frame nonproductive sequences were analyzed. TCRdb cleaned the public reads at Q25 with fastp, built clones with MiXCR and kept in-frame beta chains. Duplicate CDR3 protein sequences are folded into a single record with the most common DNA and genes. V and J calls and clone size were set by TCRdb, not the authors. The sample table shows approximately 190,000 distinct CDR3 sequences, and about 15% are seen once. Around 40% of the sample goes to the ten largest clones.

The sample originates from a study of identical twins (dated by TCRdb to the mid-2010s). For the study in its entirety: To test whether fetal clonotypes persist, this study deep-sequenced TCR alpha and beta repertoires from monozygotic twins, from unrelated adults of various ages, and from cord blood. To rule out contamination, the twin experiments were replicated at different times with different library preparation protocols. Study-wide findings and limitations: Out-of-frame TCR alpha sequences shared between twins showed an excess of low generation-probability sequences compared with coincidental sharing between unrelated individuals. In monozygotic twins, out-of-frame TCR alpha sharing was systematically underestimated by recombination models, although the models agreed with sharing between unrelated individuals. Because the same donors could not be followed over many years, the conclusions depended on cross-sectional statistical analysis. Zero-insertion analyses could be partly confounded by invariant T cells such as MAIT and iNKT, though diverse VJ usage argued against such confounding for most clonotypes. Abundant cord blood beta clonotypes had fewer insertions, young adult naive repertoires showed a similar but weaker trend, and memory repertoires showed no such trend. In beta out-of-frame sequences, excess twin sharing was weaker, because having fewer shared sequences lowered the signal-to-noise ratio.

V drops 7 bases and J drops 0 bases, leaving 10 bases in between. The CDR3 spans 14 residues, from the cysteine through the phenylalanine. Only the CDR3 part of the read is kept: 42 bases, read in frame from the first base. Every donor was a healthy Caucasian. Three pairs of female monozygotic twins, all aged 18 to 29 years, were included in the twin cohort. Positive isolation kits from Invitrogen were used to isolate CD4+ and CD8+ T cell populations. This same sample was also taken into another study, of T cells expressing NK-cell markers. Looking at the second paper: Three sorted T-cell subsets (CD3+CD56+NKG2C+, CD3+CD56+NKG2C- and CD3+CD56-NKG2C+) from about 8 donors had their TCR beta-chain repertoires profiled. Of the eight sequenced donors, seven were found to be HCMV-seropositive and one was found to be HCMV-seronegative. In several experiments an anti-gammadeltaTCR antibody was added to restrict sorting to alphabetaTCR-expressing T cells. In over 5 donors, the dominant CD3+CD56+NKG2C+ clonotypes were among the top 10 CD8+ clonotypes and accounted for about 1.0-7.0% of CD8+ T cells. Those dominant clonotypes were again the most abundant among CD3+CD56-NKG2C+ cells in four donors, at roughly 25-60.1%. Whether the expanded NKG2C-expressing T cell clones were specific for HCMV antigens remained unclear. The study sequenced eight donors, all healthy volunteers chosen at random: three men and five women. A commercial ELISA kit detecting HCMV-specific IgG in serum was used to determine HCMV serostatus. MIGEC was used to demultiplex reads and group the reads by UMI, and MiTCR was used to assemble and quantify clonotypes. To exclude erroneous sequences, any TCR cDNA sequence not supported by at least two reads was discarded. The tcR package was used for downstream repertoire analysis, and clonotypes were matched between fractions using CDR3 nucleotide sequence together with V segment. Antigen specificity was annotated against VDJdb with VDJmatch, allowing one amino acid substitution in CDR3.

This clonotype was sampled from a woman aged 18-29 years in good health. The sequenced sample consisted of CD8+ T cells sorted from blood. In this chain, TRBV12-3 or TRBV12-4 is recombined with TRBJ2-1; a tentative D match to TRBD2 spans 5 bases. The nucleotides are TGTGCCAGCACGGAGCGGAGCTCCTACAATGAGCAGTTCTTC. It codes for CASTERSSYNEQFF.